Listed here is a single T cell receptor (beta chain). The sample comes from a study of blood T cell repertoires in COVID-19. Looking at the study overall: Specimens from acute and convalescent COVID-19 originated in the United States, Italy and Spain.

V was cut by 0 bases and J by 7 bases, with 18 bases left in between. The CDR3 is 16 residues long. CDR1 and CDR2 (germline): SGHTA, FQGNSA. Profiled with immunoSEQ multiplex PCR; TCRdb holds only in-frame clones, not every one. The repertoire holds under 200,000 clones, with 82% as singletons. This TCR was sampled from a woman aged 55-69 years with COVID-19, enrolled during active disease. Sequencing used peripheral blood. This rearrangement joins TRBV7-2 to TRBJ1-1, with D possibly TRBD1 on 5 matching bases. Here the CDR3 DNA reads TGTGCCAGCAGCTTAGCTGGGGGGAGTGTAGGCAGTGAAGCTTTCTTT. Its protein product is CASSLAGGSVGSEAFF. The entire variable domain, with the rest obtained from reference TRBV7-2 and TRBJ1-1, is as follows: GAGVSQSPSNKVTEKGKDVELRCDPISGHTALYWYRQSLGQGLEFLIYFQGNSAPDKSGLPSDRFSAERTGGSVSTLTIQRTQQEDSAVYLCASSLAGGSVGSEAFFGQGTRLTVV.